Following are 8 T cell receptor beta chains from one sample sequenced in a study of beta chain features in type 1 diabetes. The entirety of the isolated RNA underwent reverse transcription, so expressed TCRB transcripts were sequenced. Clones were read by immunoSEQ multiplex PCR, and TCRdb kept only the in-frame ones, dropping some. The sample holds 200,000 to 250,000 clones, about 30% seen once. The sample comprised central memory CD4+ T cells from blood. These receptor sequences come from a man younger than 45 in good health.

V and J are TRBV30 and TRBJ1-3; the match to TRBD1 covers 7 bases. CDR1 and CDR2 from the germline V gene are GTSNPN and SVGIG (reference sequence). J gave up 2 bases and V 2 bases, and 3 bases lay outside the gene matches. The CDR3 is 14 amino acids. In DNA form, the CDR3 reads TGTGCCTGGAGTACAGGGGCAACTGGAAACACCATATATTTT. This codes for CAWSTGATGNTIYF.

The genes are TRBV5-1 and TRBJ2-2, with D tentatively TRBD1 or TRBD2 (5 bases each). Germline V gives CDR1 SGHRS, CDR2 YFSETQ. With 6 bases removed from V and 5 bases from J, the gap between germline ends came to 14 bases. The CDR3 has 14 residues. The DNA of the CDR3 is TGCGCCAGCACCATAGGGACGAGTACCGGGGAGCTGTTTTTT. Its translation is CASTIGTSTGELFF.

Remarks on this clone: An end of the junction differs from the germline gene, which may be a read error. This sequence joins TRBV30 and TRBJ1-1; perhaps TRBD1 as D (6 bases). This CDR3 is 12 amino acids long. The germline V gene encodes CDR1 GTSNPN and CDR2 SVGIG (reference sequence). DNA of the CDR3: TGTGCCTGGAGTGACAGGGTCACTCAAGCTTTCTTT. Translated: CAWSDRVTQAFF.

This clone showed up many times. CDR3 loop: CASSSHQETQYF. As DNA, the CDR3 is TGTGCCAGCAGCTCACACCAAGAGACCCAGTACTTC. The rearrangement joins TRBV7-6 to TRBJ2-5; no clear D. CDR1 SGHVS and CDR2 FNYEAQ come from the germline V gene. V lost 4 bases and J 0 bases, leaving 3 bases between the germline ends. CDR3 length equals 12 residues.

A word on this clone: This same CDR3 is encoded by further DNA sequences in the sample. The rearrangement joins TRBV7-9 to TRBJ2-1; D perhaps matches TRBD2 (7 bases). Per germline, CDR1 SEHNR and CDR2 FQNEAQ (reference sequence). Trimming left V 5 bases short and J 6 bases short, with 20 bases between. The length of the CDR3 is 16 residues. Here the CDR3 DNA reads TGTGCCAGCAGCCCCCCCGGTCGGGGGGCTTTCAATGAGCAGTTCTTC. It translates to CASSPPGRGAFNEQFF. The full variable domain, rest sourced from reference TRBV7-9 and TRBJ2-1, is DTGVSQNPRHKITKRGQNVTFRCDPISEHNRLYWYRQTLGQGPEFLTYFQNEAQLEKSRLLSDRFSAERPKGSFSTLEIQRTEQGDSAMYLCASSPPGRGAFNEQFFGPGTRLTVL.

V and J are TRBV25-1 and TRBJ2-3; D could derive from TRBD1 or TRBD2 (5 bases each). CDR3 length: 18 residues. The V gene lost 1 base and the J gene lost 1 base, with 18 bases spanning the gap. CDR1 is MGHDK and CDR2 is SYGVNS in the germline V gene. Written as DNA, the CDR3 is TGTGCCAGCAGTGAATTAGCCAAAGAGGGACGGGGCACAGATACGCAGTATTTT. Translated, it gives CASSELAKEGRGTDTQYF. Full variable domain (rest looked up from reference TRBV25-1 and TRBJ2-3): EADIYQTPRYLVIGTGKKITLECSQTMGHDKMYWYQQDPGMELHLIHYSYGVNSTEKGDLSSESTVSRIRTEHFPLTLESARPSHTSQYLCASSELAKEGRGTDTQYFGPGTRLTVL.

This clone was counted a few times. The CDR3 nucleotides are TGTGCCAGCAGCTTAGACTCACAGAGAAGCTCCTACAATGAGCAGTTCTTC. Translating gives CASSLDSQRSSYNEQFF. The rearrangement uses TRBV11-2 and TRBJ2-1; D is undetermined. The CDR3 length is 17 residues. V lost 0 bases and J lost 0, with 12 bases in between. The germline CDR1 and CDR2 sequences are SGHAT and FQNNGV.

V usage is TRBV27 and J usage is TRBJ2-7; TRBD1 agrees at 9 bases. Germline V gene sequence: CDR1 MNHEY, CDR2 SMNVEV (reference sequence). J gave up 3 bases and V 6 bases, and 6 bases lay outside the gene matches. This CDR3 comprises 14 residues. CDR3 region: CASSSGQGRYEQYF. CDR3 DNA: TGTGCCAGCAGCTCGGGACAGGGCCGCTACGAGCAGTACTTC.